This TCR beta chain appears in the sequencing data of a study of T-cell memory formation after mild COVID-19. Across the study: TCR clustering was largely donor specific. Overall study findings and caveats: Chiefly within CM and EM were the contracting CD4+ clones; CD8+ ones were within EMRA. Pre-infection memory harbored some responding clones, suggesting cross-reactive memory joined. Contracting clones from day 15 to 85 showed balanced CD4/CD8; later expanders favored CD4+.

The sample holds many counts of this clonotype. Its matching antigen is unknown. Germline V gives CDR1 SGHTA, CDR2 FQGNSA. The CDR3 runs 15 residues. V lost 1 base to trimming and J lost 2 bases, with 9 bases between them. Each CDR3 protein is one row after TCRdb ran MiXCR on the 5' RACE reads. Among 310,000 or so distinct CDR3 sequences listed, approximately 15% were seen once. The J gene is TRBJ2-1, the V gene TRBV7-2; D gene ambiguous. The sequence derives from a man aged 18-30 years who had mild COVID-19 (a few samples of this study predate the infection). Cell type and time point are not known. Sample: PBMCs or a T cell subset sorted from them (not recorded which). The chain's CDR3 is CASSLDLSTYNEQFF. CDR3 sequence (DNA): TGTGCCAGCAGCTTAGATCTTAGTACCTACAATGAGCAGTTCTTC.